These T cell receptor beta chains were read from a single sample in a study of T-cell reconstitution after alpha-beta-depleted transplantation in children. TCRdb reanalysed the PCR reads using MiXCR and keeps one entry per CDR3 protein. The data contain about 900,000 distinct CDR3 sequences, about 30% of them singletons. Here the sequenced sample was PBMCs, mostly from graft donor cells, taken 360 days after TCRalphabeta/CD19-depleted stem cell transplant. Receptors originate from a boy in the first two years of life who had a stem cell transplant for SCID, so the T cells may come from the graft donor. Both conserved end residues are part of each CDR3. A D gene is named only where the DNA matches it firmly. A clone size is listed for some rows: how often the clone was seen (once, few, many), or a class if it is expanded.

d_call j_call clone_size v_call cdr3_aa cdr3_nt
NA TRBJ2-7 many TRBV5-1 CASSATDEQYF TGCGCCAGCAGCGCGACAGACGAGCAGTACTTC
TRBD1 TRBJ2-7 few TRBV5-1 CASSLTGSAYEQYF TGCGCCAGCAGTTTGACAGGGTCAGCCTACGAGCAGTACTTC
TRBD1 TRBJ2-6 NA TRBV4-3 CASSRGSDRGSGANVLTF TGCGCCAGCAGCCGAGGCAGCGACAGGGGATCTGGGGCCAACGTCCTGACTTTC
TRBD2 TRBJ2-1 NA TRBV20-1 CSALRSGGVYNEQFF TGCAGTGCTCTACGTAGCGGGGGGGTGTACAATGAGCAGTTCTTC
TRBD2 TRBJ2-5 NA TRBV10-3 CATTSRDYQETQYF TGTGCCACCACCTCCCGGGACTATCAAGAGACCCAGTACTTC
TRBD2 TRBJ2-2 NA TRBV5-1 CASSLGLAGSRIEELFF TGCGCCAGCAGCTTGGGTCTAGCGGGTTCAAGAATCGAGGAGCTGTTTTTT
NA TRBJ1-4 many TRBV6-5 CASSTIQKATNEKLFF TGTGCCAGCAGTACGATCCAAAAGGCAACTAATGAAAAACTGTTTTTT
TRBD1 TRBJ1-5 NA TRBV12-3/TRBV12-4 CASSLDRTHSNQPQHF TGTGCCAGCAGTTTGGACAGGACGCACAGCAATCAGCCCCAGCATTTT
NA TRBJ2-3 few TRBV4-1 CASSPRHSSSTDTQYF TGCGCCAGCAGCCCCCGACACTCCTCTAGCACAGATACGCAGTATTTT
TRBD2 TRBJ2-7 few TRBV5-1 CASSLDQGLSYEQYF TGCGCCAGCAGCTTGGACCAGGGACTATCCTACGAGCAGTACTTC
NA TRBJ2-7 NA TRBV10-3 CAISDQYEQYF TGTGCCATCAGTGACCAATACGAGCAGTACTTC
NA TRBJ2-2 NA TRBV11-2 CASSLVWRRDTGELFF TGTGCCAGTAGCTTAGTCTGGCGGAGGGACACCGGGGAGCTGTTTTTT
NA TRBJ2-3 NA TRBV7-8 CASSENNREPTDTQYF TGTGCCAGCAGCGAAAACAACAGGGAGCCCACAGATACGCAGTATTTT
NA TRBJ2-7 many TRBV9 CASSVGGKSYEQYF TGTGCCAGCAGCGTAGGAGGGAAGTCCTACGAGCAGTACTTC
TRBD2 TRBJ2-5 few TRBV10-3 CAISGSSGGVQETQYF TGTGCCATCAGTGGCTCTAGCGGGGGCGTTCAAGAGACCCAGTACTTC
TRBD2 TRBJ2-1 once TRBV20-1 CSARSGGENNEQFF TGCAGTGCTAGAAGCGGGGGGGAAAACAATGAGCAGTTCTTC
TRBD1 TRBJ1-4 NA TRBV7-9 CASSQGGTNEKLFF TGTGCCAGCAGCCAGGGGGGGACTAATGAAAAACTGTTTTTT
NA TRBJ2-3 many TRBV9 CASSVGGGKGTDTQYF TGTGCCAGCAGCGTAGGGGGGGGCAAGGGAACAGATACGCAGTATTTT
NA TRBJ1-5 NA TRBV27 CASSFVGGGQPQHF TGTGCCAGCAGTTTTGTGGGGGGCGGTCAGCCCCAGCATTTT
NA TRBJ2-7 NA TRBV29-1 CSVEEGNEQYF TGCAGCGTTGAAGAGGGAAACGAGCAGTACTTC
TRBD1 TRBJ2-1 few TRBV12-3/TRBV12-4 CASSPPPDRGRYNEQFF TGTGCCAGCAGTCCTCCTCCTGACAGGGGGCGTTACAATGAGCAGTTCTTC
NA TRBJ2-1 many TRBV6-5 CASSYASSYNEQFF TGTGCCAGCAGTTACGCCAGCTCCTACAATGAGCAGTTCTTC
NA TRBJ1-1 few TRBV3-1 CASSPPKNTEAFF TGTGCCAGCAGCCCCCCCAAGAACACTGAAGCTTTCTTT
NA TRBJ1-1 NA TRBV12-3/TRBV12-4 CASILTMNTEAFF TGTGCCAGCATCCTGACGATGAACACTGAAGCTTTCTTT
TRBD1 TRBJ2-7 NA TRBV4-3 CASSQFRTGGYEQYF TGCGCCAGCAGCCAATTTCGGACAGGGGGCTACGAGCAGTACTTC
NA TRBJ2-5 few TRBV5-1 CASSTIQGPETQYF TGCGCCAGCAGCACCATACAGGGCCCAGAGACCCAGTACTTC
TRBD1 TRBJ1-1 many TRBV4-2 CASSQGGQGLRNTEAFF TGTGCCAGCAGTCAAGGGGGACAGGGTCTCAGGAACACTGAAGCTTTCTTT
NA TRBJ2-2 few TRBV6-5 CASSYRRVGNTGELFF TGTGCCAGCAGTTACCGTCGGGTCGGGAACACCGGGGAGCTGTTTTTT
NA TRBJ2-6 NA TRBV12-3/TRBV12-4 CASSILPSGANVLTF TGTGCCAGCAGTATCCTACCCTCTGGGGCCAACGTCCTGACTTTC
TRBD2 TRBJ2-1 once TRBV28 CASSFPLAGPYNEQFF TGTGCCAGCAGTTTCCCACTAGCGGGACCCTACAATGAGCAGTTCTTC
TRBD1 TRBJ2-2 NA TRBV24-1 CATSWSGTGRPGELFF TGTGCCACCAGTTGGTCGGGGACAGGGAGGCCCGGGGAGCTGTTTTTT
NA TRBJ2-1 NA TRBV27 CASSHGTSTGYNEQFF TGTGCCAGCAGTCATGGGACCAGCACCGGATACAATGAGCAGTTCTTC
NA TRBJ2-5 NA TRBV7-9 CASSQRGPWGRETQYF TGTGCCAGCAGCCAACGGGGACCGTGGGGAAGAGAGACCCAGTACTTC
TRBD1 TRBJ2-1 few TRBV6-5 CASSYYQGARDEQFF TGTGCCAGCAGTTACTACCAGGGGGCTAGGGATGAGCAGTTCTTC
TRBD1 TRBJ2-5 NA TRBV7-2 CASSLVKGARGETQYF TGTGCCAGCAGCTTAGTGAAGGGGGCGCGAGGAGAGACCCAGTACTTC